This section outlines one T cell receptor beta chain sequence together with its context. Its antigen is undetermined. Germline and junction disagree at one end, which may indicate a read error. It was with 60 Vbeta and 13 Jbeta primers that the PCR ran. The table came from immunoSEQ multiplex PCR; TCRdb's copy has only in-frame clones and leaves some out. The sample records some 100,000 clones, over 60% being singletons. CDR1 and CDR2 from the germline V gene are SSHAT and FNYEAQ (reference sequence). The length of the CDR3 is 15 residues. This record comes from a study of cytomegalovirus exposure and HLA in healthy donors. Study observations and caveats: Later work showed greater clonal expansion in HLA-associated TCR beta chains than in equally common others. HLA alleles showed associations with around 15,000 TCR beta sequences in a later analysis, at a 0.05 false discovery rate.

The J gene is TRBJ2-1, the V gene TRBV7-7; D perhaps matches TRBD1 (5 bases). Input material: PBMCs. This TCR was recovered from a female donor in good health and CMV-seronegative. The CDR3 DNA is TGTGCTAGCAGCTTAGACCAAAGGGGCTTCAATGAGCAGTTCTTC. Its protein product is CASSLDQRGFNEQFF.